One sample yielded the 2 T cell receptor beta chains listed below, sequenced in a study of early T cells in non-severe SARS-CoV-2 infection. One entry per CDR3 protein, called by TCRdb with MiXCR from the 5' RACE reads. The sample has 60,000 to 65,000 distinct CDR3 sequences, under 15% seen once; the top ten hold roughly 4.5%. Sequencing was performed on whole blood. The receptors were gathered from an adult who was a healthcare worker with PCR-confirmed SARS-CoV-2 infection or an uninfected control (not recorded which).

This clonotype is deemed medium-sized. The gene calls are TRBV7-2 and TRBJ1-1, with D unresolved. Trimming stripped 4 bases from V and 0 bases from J, with 6 bases between. Germline CDR1 SGHTA, CDR2 FQGNSA. The CDR3 is 13 residues long. CDR3 sequence: CASSSRMNTEAFF. The CDR3 DNA reads as TGTGCCAGCAGCTCGCGTATGAACACTGAAGCTTTCTTT.

This chain uses TRBV7-2 with TRBJ1-2; D may be TRBD1 (6 bases). CDR1 is SGHTA and CDR2 is FQGNSA in the germline V gene. The CDR3 extends over 12 amino acids. Between the trimmed V and J ends, which lost 6 bases and 5 bases, there was a span of 10 bases. The CDR3 coding sequence is TGTGCCAGCAGATTGCAGGGGTATGGCTACACCTTC. Amino acids: CASRLQGYGYTF. Drawing the rest from reference TRBV7-2 and TRBJ1-2, the complete variable domain is GAGVSQSPSNKVTEKGKDVELRCDPISGHTALYWYRQSLGQGLEFLIYFQGNSAPDKSGLPSDRFSAERTGGSVSTLTIQRTQQEDSAVYLCASRLQGYGYTFGSGTRLTVV.